The rows below give T cell receptor beta chains drawn from one sample of a study of molecular identifiers for immune sequencing clone quantification. TCRdb re-derived calls from the PCR reads in MiXCR, one entry per CDR3 protein. Of over 550,000 distinct CDR3 sequences listed, 25% are singletons. The sample consisted of naive CD8+ T cells from blood, with Jurkat cell RNA spiked in. The receptors derive from a human donor in good health. Some libraries in this study had Jurkat cell RNA spiked in. Both conserved end residues are part of each CDR3. D genes are given only for firm matches. Some rows have no size entry. The others give once, few or many, or a class for an expanded clone.

>TRBD1|many|TRBV6-5|TRBJ2-7
CASRPTGGFYEQYF
TGTGCCAGCAGACCTACAGGGGGGTTCTACGAGCAGTACTTC
>.|few|TRBV4-3|TRBJ1-6
CASSQDQDAPLHF
TGCGCCAGCAGCCAAGATCAGGATGCACCCCTCCACTTT
>.|.|TRBV6-5|TRBJ2-7
CSSSYGYSYEQYF
TGTTCCAGCAGTTACGGATACAGTTACGAGCAGTACTTC
>.|.|TRBV18|TRBJ2-7
CASSPAGANEQYF
TGTGCCAGCTCACCTGCAGGGGCTAACGAGCAGTACTTC
>TRBD1|many|TRBV28|TRBJ1-1
CASSWDREGKMNTEAFF
TGTGCCAGCAGTTGGGACAGGGAAGGAAAAATGAACACTGAAGCTTTCTTT
>TRBD1|many|TRBV27|TRBJ1-1
CASSLMGTGSLNTEAFF
TGTGCCAGCAGTTTAATGGGGACAGGGAGCCTGAACACTGAAGCTTTCTTT
>TRBD2|few|TRBV30|TRBJ2-3
CAWSVVLAGGTQYF
TGTGCCTGGAGTGTAGTCCTAGCGGGAGGCACGCAGTATTTT
>TRBD2|.|TRBV4-3|TRBJ2-1
CASSQDWASGGARYNEQFF
TGCGCCAGCAGCCAAGATTGGGCTAGCGGGGGGGCAAGATACAATGAGCAGTTCTTC
>.|.|TRBV7-9|TRBJ2-7
CASSLSGTGRYEQYF
TGTGCCAGCAGCTTATCTGGCACAGGGAGGTACGAGCAGTACTTC
>TRBD2|many|TRBV12-3/TRBV12-4|TRBJ2-3
CASSAGGADTQYF
TGTGCCAGCAGTGCCGGGGGGGCGGATACGCAGTATTTT
>.|.|TRBV24-1|TRBJ1-5
CARWSQGIYQPQHF
TGTGCCAGGTGGTCCCAGGGCATCTATCAGCCCCAGCATTTT
>TRBD1|.|TRBV2|TRBJ2-7
CASRETRLTGPGYEQYF
TGTGCCAGCAGAGAAACGAGACTGACAGGGCCAGGGTACGAGCAGTACTTC
>.|.|TRBV20-1|TRBJ2-1
CSARDYSTPSSYNEQFF
TGCAGTGCTAGGGACTACTCAACTCCAAGCTCCTACAATGAGCAGTTCTTC
>TRBD1|.|TRBV27|TRBJ1-5
CASSSLQGARQPQHF
TGTGCCAGCAGTTCCCTCCAGGGGGCTCGTCAGCCCCAGCATTTT
>TRBD1|many|TRBV18|TRBJ2-3
CASSPDRGPDTQYF
TGTGCCAGCTCACCCGACAGGGGTCCAGATACGCAGTATTTT
>TRBD2|.|TRBV5-4|TRBJ2-7
CASSPGGSKYEQYF
TGTGCCAGCAGTCCCGGGGGGAGCAAATACGAGCAGTACTTC